This note documents a single T cell receptor (beta chain) sequence. The junction had 3 bases not matched to a gene; V was cut back by 2 bases and J by 5 bases. CDR3 length equals 14 residues. Germline V lookup: CDR1 SGHTA, CDR2 FQGNSA. The entry originates in a study of blood T cell repertoires in COVID-19. Background on the study: The study drew acute and convalescent COVID-19 samples from the United States, Italy and Spain.

Original handling: Nucleated cell counts were estimated from reference gene primer amplification. Generated by immunoSEQ multiplex PCR, the TCRdb table keeps only in-frame clones and is missing some. V and J calls and clone size are copied from that table; D and trimming were computed from the DNA. The table has hundreds of thousands of clones, 85% to 90% seen once. Individuals aged about 18 to 100 years were recruited from approximately 24 US areas. Recovery among Cohort 3 donors was established by two negative PCRs, clearance, or symptom resolution. The sequenced sample consisted of PBMCs or T cells enriched from blood (not recorded which). The rearrangement uses TRBV7-2 and TRBJ1-2; 9 nucleotides match TRBD1. This TCR was sampled from a man in his forties who had recovered from COVID-19. This chain's CDR3 is CASSLRDRVYGYTF. In DNA, the CDR3 is TGTGCCAGCAGCTTAAGGGACAGGGTGTATGGCTACACCTTC.